The text below deals with one T cell receptor beta chain. Its antigen is undetermined. In germline, CDR1 is SGHVS, CDR2 FQNEAQ. This CDR3 is built from 14 residues. Trimming removed 7 bases at V and 4 bases at J, with 14 bases between. These data originate in a study of CD4+ T cells in melanoma. The study, taken as a whole, reports: In melanoma, neoantigen-specific CD4+ T cells reportedly differed in differentiation state.

Only in-frame clones appear in the TCRdb table, and some are missing; sequencing was by immunoSEQ multiplex PCR. The sample lists roughly 7,000 clones, 45% to 55% seen once, with roughly a sixth in the top ten. The clonotype comes from a human donor with melanoma. The genes are TRBV7-8 and TRBJ1-5, with TRBD1 as a possible D gene (6 bases). Sequenced input: cells from a culture (not recorded whether cultured in vitro). The CDR3 spells CASTRGGPNQPQHF. In nucleotides, the CDR3 is TGTGCCAGCACCCGGGGGGGCCCAAATCAGCCCCAGCATTTT. The variable domain in full, completed from reference TRBV7-8 and TRBJ1-5, reads GAGVSQSPRYKVAKRGQDVALRCDPISGHVSLFWYQQALGQGPEFLTYFQNEAQLDKSGLPSDRFFAERPEGSVSTLKIQRTQQEDSAVYLCASTRGGPNQPQHFGDGTRLSIL.